The clone carrying this T cell receptor (beta chain) was observed a handful of times. What it binds is unknown. This sample is part of a study of post-analysis software for immune sequencing data. General study results and limits: About five TRBV segments appeared more often in patients than in controls, and TRBV5-6, TRBV5-1 and TRBV20-1 were among these.

Unique molecular identifiers tagged the TCR beta cDNA libraries. TCRdb re-called the PCR reads with MiXCR, one entry per CDR3 protein. Here the sample spans 750,000 to 950,000 distinct CDR3 sequences, about 50% being singletons. CDR1 and CDR2 from the germline V gene are SQVTM and ANQGSEA. V shed 6 bases and J 6 bases; nucleotides not matched to a gene: 15. The CDR3 consists of 16 residues. The sequence came from a girl aged 5 to 17 with multiple sclerosis. The sample was blood. V usage is TRBV29-1 and J usage is TRBJ2-1; 9 nucleotides line up with TRBD1. The CDR3 reads CSVPATRTGAVNEQFF. CDR3 coding DNA: TGCAGCGTGCCAGCGACCCGGACAGGGGCGGTCAATGAGCAGTTCTTC.